These 26 T cell receptor beta chains share one sample of origin, sequenced in a study of OX40 agonist ivuxolimab in advanced cancers. Assay used: immunoSEQ multiplex PCR; TCRdb lists only in-frame clones, some missing. The data contain approximately 40,000 clones, around 83% of them singletons. This sample comprised CD4+ or CD8+ T cells sorted from blood, obtained in a trial of the OX40 agonist ivuxolimab. These receptors all stem from an adult with an advanced solid tumor such as melanoma, head and neck, liver or kidney cancer.

In the case of this clone: Distinct nucleotide sequences in the sample also encode this CDR3. This chain connects TRBV4-1 to TRBJ1-5; possible D gene TRBD1, 5 bases. The germline V gene encodes CDR1 MGHRA and CDR2 YSYEKL. This CDR3 spans 14 amino acids. Trimming shortened V by 5 bases and J by 1 base, and 9 bases separated the two germline ends. The CDR3 here is CASSTGDSNQPQHF. The CDR3 region has the DNA TGCGCCAGCAGCACGGGGGACAGCAATCAGCCCCAGCATTTT.

The gene calls are TRBV25-1 and TRBJ2-7; D uncertain. V shed 5 bases and J shed 3 bases, with 5 bases lying between them. The CDR3 runs 11 residues. Germline V gives CDR1 MGHDK, CDR2 SYGVNS. The CDR3 loop reads CASSSLYEQYF. The CDR3 coding sequence is TGTGCCAGCAGTTCTCTCTACGAGCAGTACTTC.

With regard to this clone: This may be a read error: a much more frequent sequence differs by one nucleotide. The chain is built from TRBV19 and TRBJ2-5, with D hard to call. The J call may be incorrect, as the DNA end agrees better with TRBJ2-7. This CDR3 region has 13 residues. Germline V gene lookup returns CDR1 LNHDA and CDR2 SQIVND (reference sequence). In DNA, the CDR3 is TGTGCCAGTAGTTCGGACGGCTCCTACGAGCAGTACTTC. It yields the protein CASSSDGSYEQYF.

Regarding this clone: The sample carries other DNA sequences with the same CDR3. The chain couples TRBV27 to TRBJ1-5; possibly TRBD1 for D (5 bases). Germline CDR1 reads MNHEY; CDR2 reads SMNVEV (reference sequence). The V end lost 2 bases, the J end lost 3 bases, and 8 bases lay between the germline ends. The CDR3 is made up of 14 amino acids. In DNA, the CDR3 is TGTGCCAGCAGTTTAGGGGGGAACAATCAGCCCCAGCATTTT. It yields the protein CASSLGGNNQPQHF.

This sequence joins TRBV9 and TRBJ1-2; 10 bases are shared with TRBD1. CDR3 size: 14 residues. V was clipped by 2 bases and J by 8 bases; unmatched bases: 6. The germline V gene encodes CDR1 SGDLS and CDR2 YYNGEE. The CDR3 nucleotides read TGTGCCAGCAGCGTCCTAGGGACAGGGGCCGGCTACACCTTC. Its translation is CASSVLGTGAGYTF.

V and J are TRBV7-3 and TRBJ2-1; 7 bases are a match to TRBD2. Germline CDR1 reads SGHTA; CDR2 reads FQGTGA. V lost 5 bases and J lost 7; bases outside the gene matches: 11. This CDR3 contains 15 residues. The CDR3 spells CASSPGGGLTNEQFF. DNA for the CDR3: TGTGCCAGCAGCCCAGGCGGGGGACTGACAAATGAGCAGTTCTTC.

The chain uses TRBV9 and TRBJ2-1; 10 nucleotides align to TRBD1. The length of the CDR3 is 14 residues. Germline CDR1 is SGDLS and CDR2 is YYNGEE. For the CDR3, the DNA is TGTGCTAGGTACCGGGACAGGGGCCACAATGAGCAGTTCTTC. Protein product: CARYRDRGHNEQFF.

V and J are TRBV11-1 and TRBJ1-5; TRBD1 might be the D (5 bases). The length of the CDR3 is 14 residues. V was cut by 3 bases and J by 6 bases, with 12 bases left in between. CDR1 and CDR2 (germline): SGHAT, FQDESV (reference sequence). CDR3: CASSLAGDGQPQHF. CDR3 sequence (DNA): TGTGCCAGCAGCTTGGCCGGGGACGGTCAGCCCCAGCATTTT.

The J gene is TRBJ2-1, the V gene TRBV27; D unresolved. V shed 3 bases and J shed 2 bases, with 8 bases lying between them. The CDR3 runs 14 residues. Germline V gives CDR1 MNHEY, CDR2 SMNVEV (reference sequence). The CDR3 reads CASSLTDTYNEQFF. The CDR3 region has the DNA TGTGCCAGCAGTTTGACTGACACCTACAATGAGCAGTTCTTC.

The rearrangement links TRBV5-1 to TRBJ2-3; D call uncertain. The V and J ends lost 0 bases and 4 bases respectively, with 3 bases between them. Germline CDR1 reads SGHRS; CDR2 reads YFSETQ. CDR3 length equals 12 residues. The CDR3 loop reads CASSLGADTQYF. CDR3 coding DNA: TGCGCCAGCAGCTTGGGGGCAGATACGCAGTATTTT. The complete variable domain, with remaining parts taken from reference TRBV5-1 and TRBJ2-3, reads KAGVTQTPRYLIKTRGQQVTLSCSPISGHRSVSWYQQTPGQGLQFLFEYFSETQRNKGNFPGRFSGRQFSNSRSEMNVSTLELGDSALYLCASSLGADTQYFGPGTRLTVL.

The CDR3 nucleotides read TGTGCCAGTAGTACGACCACAGGGGATGAAAAGTACAATGAGCAGTTCTTC. Protein product: CASSTTTGDEKYNEQFF. The rearrangement uses TRBV19 and TRBJ2-1; 7 nucleotides agree with TRBD1. The germline V gene encodes CDR1 LNHDA and CDR2 SQIVND (reference sequence). The CDR3 is 17 residues long. J was trimmed by 4 bases and V by 4 bases; bases with no gene match: 13.

The rearrangement uses TRBV10-2 and TRBJ2-1, with D possibly matching TRBD2 (6 bases). The germline V gene has CDR1 WSHSY and CDR2 SAAADI. V lost 4 bases to trimming and J lost 1 base, with 11 bases between them. The CDR3 extends over 15 amino acids. CDR3 DNA sequence: TGCGCCAGCAGTGTAGGGCGGGGTTCCTACAATGAGCAGTTCTTC. Translating gives CASSVGRGSYNEQFF.

The chain combines TRBV7-9 with TRBJ1-3; D is unclear. Germline V lookup: CDR1 SEHNR, CDR2 FQNEAQ (reference sequence). This CDR3 spans 13 amino acids. Trimming took 7 bases from V and 0 from J, leaving 7 bases between them. CDR3 residues: CASISPSGNTIYF. DNA of the CDR3: TGTGCCAGCATCTCCCCCTCTGGAAACACCATATATTTT.

This chain joins TRBV2 and TRBJ2-1, with 7 bases identical to TRBD1. The CDR3 is 13 residues long. Germline CDR1 reads SNHLY; CDR2 reads FYNNEI. Germline trimming cut 10 bases from V and 6 bases from J; bases unmatched to any gene: 9. CDR3 residues: CATDGTALNEQFF. The DNA of the CDR3 is TGTGCCACAGACGGGACAGCCCTCAATGAGCAGTTCTTC.

The chain carries TRBV11-2 and TRBJ1-2; D gene unclear. Trimming removed 4 bases from V and 14 bases from J, with 20 bases in between. The length of the CDR3 is 13 residues. Germline loops: CDR1 SGHAT, CDR2 FQNNGV. CDR3 protein: CASSSLAPSDQTF. The CDR3 DNA follows: TGTGCCAGCAGCTCCCTGGCCCCCTCAGATCAAACCTTC.

V gene TRBV30 combines with J gene TRBJ2-7, with D unresolved. The germline V gene encodes CDR1 GTSNPN and CDR2 SVGIG (reference sequence). CDR3 length: 14 amino acids. V was clipped by 5 bases and J by 0 bases, with 14 bases between them. The CDR3 DNA follows: TGTGCCTGGGAGAACAGAAGGAGCTCCTACGAGCAGTACTTC. Translated: CAWENRRSSYEQYF.

This clone was found once. The chain is built from TRBV5-1 and TRBJ1-1; D uncertain. The CDR3 is 14 amino acids. The V gene's germline CDR1 is SGHRS and CDR2 YFSETQ. V gave up 3 bases and J gave up 5 bases, with 14 bases separating them. The CDR3 DNA reads TGCGCCAGCAGCTCTGAGACACCTTTAACTGAAGCTTTCTTT. Amino acids: CASSSETPLTEAFF.

V and J are TRBV7-9 and TRBJ2-7, with D unclear. Trimming cost V 4 bases and J 7 bases, with 11 bases left between them. The CDR3 spans 12 residues. Germline lookup yields CDR1 SEHNR and CDR2 FQNEAQ (reference sequence). CDR3 DNA: TGTGCCAGCAGCTCTTCAAGGGCTGAGCAGTACTTC. Protein: CASSSSRAEQYF.

The chain employs TRBV27 and TRBJ1-2; 7 nucleotides line up with TRBD1. V dropped 2 bases and J dropped 4; count of bases not matched to a gene: 1. The CDR3 is 13 residues long. Germline lookup yields CDR1 MNHEY and CDR2 SMNVEV (reference sequence). The chain's CDR3 is CASSLQGGYGYTF. As DNA, the CDR3 is TGTGCCAGCAGTTTACAGGGGGGCTATGGCTACACCTTC.

The V and J genes are TRBV30 and TRBJ1-5; possibly TRBD1 for D (5 bases). Trimming cost V 3 bases and J 2 bases, with 8 bases left between them. The length of the CDR3 is 13 residues. Germline values: CDR1 GTSNPN, CDR2 SVGIG (reference sequence). The CDR3 DNA reads as TGTGCCTGGAGCATACAGGGCAATCAGCCCCAGCATTTT. It encodes CAWSIQGNQPQHF.

The V call is TRBV27, the J call TRBJ2-1; tentatively, D is TRBD1 (6 bases). Per germline, CDR1 MNHEY and CDR2 SMNVEV (reference sequence). The CDR3 runs 13 residues. V shed 6 bases and J shed 4 bases, with 10 bases lying between them. The CDR3 coding sequence is TGTGCCAGCAGCTGGGACAATTACAATGAGCAGTTCTTC. Residues: CASSWDNYNEQFF.

Details on this clone: Other DNA sequences in the sample encode the same CDR3. V and J are TRBV4-2 and TRBJ2-3; 9 bases align to TRBD2. This CDR3 spans 15 amino acids. With 3 bases clipped from V and 2 bases from J, the junction kept 3 bases outside the gene matches. Germline V CDR1 and CDR2: LGHNA, YNFKEQ. This chain's CDR3 is CASSQTSGNTDTQYF. In DNA, the CDR3 is TGTGCCAGCAGCCAGACTAGCGGAAACACAGATACGCAGTATTTT.

The CDR3 region has the DNA TGTGCCTGGACCTCGGGGGGGACAGGCTACGAGCAGTACTTC. Protein sequence: CAWTSGGTGYEQYF. The chain employs TRBV30 and TRBJ2-7; D is perhaps TRBD1 or TRBD2 (8 bases each). Between the trimmed V and J ends, which lost 4 bases and 3 bases, there was a span of 16 bases. The V gene's germline CDR1 is GTSNPN and CDR2 SVGIG (reference sequence). The CDR3 runs 14 residues.

This clone was recorded a few times. Within the sample, other DNA sequences also encode this same CDR3. The chain combines TRBV4-1 with TRBJ2-7; D tentatively reads TRBD1 or TRBD2 (6 bases each). The V and J ends lost 1 base and 1 base respectively, with 11 bases between them. The CDR3 is made up of 15 amino acids. Germline V lookup: CDR1 MGHRA, CDR2 YSYEKL. The CDR3 here is CASSQVSGASYEQYF. Here the CDR3 DNA reads TGCGCCAGCAGCCAAGTCTCGGGGGCTTCCTACGAGCAGTACTTC.

This clone was seen a single time. The V gene is TRBV5-6, the J gene TRBJ1-1, with 7 bases identical to TRBD1. The V gene end was trimmed by 0 bases and the J gene end by 5 bases; junction bases not matched to a gene: 1. The length of the CDR3 is 13 residues. Germline values: CDR1 SGHDT, CDR2 YYEEEE. CDR3: CASSLVQGTEAFF. CDR3 coding DNA: TGTGCCAGCAGCTTGGTACAGGGGACTGAAGCTTTCTTT. The variable domain in full, with the rest retrieved from reference TRBV5-6 and TRBJ1-1, is DAGVTQSPTHLIKTRGQQVTLRCSPKSGHDTVSWYQQALGQGPQFIFQYYEEEERQRGNFPDRFSGHQFPNYSSELNVNALLLGDSALYLCASSLVQGTEAFFGQGTRLTVV.

The chain combines TRBV28 with TRBJ2-7, with D uncertain. Per germline, CDR1 MDHEN and CDR2 SYDVKM. The CDR3 is 11 amino acids. Trimming stripped 9 bases from V and 4 bases from J, with 10 bases between. CDR3 in amino acids: CASRNLYEQYF. In DNA, the CDR3 is TGTGCCAGTCGGAACTTATACGAGCAGTACTTC.